Following are 19 T cell receptor beta chains from one sample sequenced in a study of shared clonotypes between healthy human individuals. Assay: immunoSEQ multiplex PCR; the TCRdb copy retains only in-frame clones and omits some. This repertoire shows 2 million to 2.5 million clones, about 94% found once; its top ten account for 0.1% to 0.15%. Material: naive CD4+ T cells sorted from blood. Documented subset: CD45RA+ positively selected. All receptors come from a man aged 18-30 years in good health.

The gene calls are TRBV20-1 and TRBJ2-7; D is unclear. Germline values: CDR1 DFQATT, CDR2 SNEGSKA (reference sequence). The CDR3 has 11 residues. Written as DNA, the CDR3 is TGCAGCGCGGCTACGTACTACGAGCAGTACTTC. This gives the protein CSAATYYEQYF.

The rearrangement joins TRBV19 to TRBJ2-1; D call uncertain. Trimming took off 2 bases at V and 5 bases at J, with 13 bases between the two ends. This CDR3 comprises 15 residues. CDR1 is LNHDA and CDR2 is SQIVND in the germline V gene (reference sequence). The CDR3 DNA sequence: TGTGCCAGTAGTATAATAGGCCTAAAGAACAATGAGCAGTTCTTC. Residues: CASSIIGLKNNEQFF.

A few counts support this clone. The chain is built from TRBV4-2 and TRBJ2-3, with D perhaps TRBD2 (6 bases). Trimming left V 8 bases short and J 0 bases short, with 9 bases between. Germline V CDR1 and CDR2: LGHNA, YNFKEQ. The CDR3 is 13 residues long. The CDR3 nucleotides are TGTGCCAGCTTGGGGGGTAGCACAGATACGCAGTATTTT. Residues: CASLGGSTDTQYF.

This chain links TRBV7-8 with TRBJ2-7; D call uncertain. The CDR3 is 15 amino acids. V shed 1 base and J shed 4 bases, with 14 bases lying between them. Germline V CDR1 and CDR2: SGHVS, FQNEAQ. Here the CDR3 DNA reads TGTGCCAGCAGCTTAGGAACTTCGGGTTTGTACGAGCAGTACTTC. Protein: CASSLGTSGLYEQYF. Full variable domain (rest looked up from reference TRBV7-8 and TRBJ2-7): GAGVSQSPRYKVAKRGQDVALRCDPISGHVSLFWYQQALGQGPEFLTYFQNEAQLDKSGLPSDRFFAERPEGSVSTLKIQRTQQEDSAVYLCASSLGTSGLYEQYFGPGTRLTVT.

The sample holds a few counts of this clone. This chain joins TRBV6-1 and TRBJ1-6; D gene ambiguous. This CDR3 region has 11 residues. The ends were cut back, 7 bases at V and 14 bases at J, with 12 bases in the middle. Per the germline V gene, CDR1 is MNHNS and CDR2 is SASEGT. The CDR3 sequence: CASTSAVALHF. CDR3 DNA sequence: TGTGCCAGCACGTCCGCAGTGGCCCTCCACTTT.

This clone was picked up one time. V and J are TRBV5-4 and TRBJ1-3; D gene unclear. This CDR3 region has 16 residues. Germline V gene sequence: CDR1 SGHNT, CDR2 YYREEE (reference sequence). Trimming pared 2 bases from V and 0 bases from J, leaving 12 bases between. The CDR3 sequence is CASSFRPPISGNTIYF. The CDR3 DNA is TGTGCCAGCAGCTTTCGCCCCCCTATCTCTGGAAACACCATATATTTT.

The chain carries TRBV9 and TRBJ1-1; weak D call: TRBD1 (5 bases). Trimming left V 3 bases short and J 4 bases short, with 10 bases between. CDR1 is SGDLS and CDR2 is YYNGEE in the germline V gene. The CDR3 is made up of 13 amino acids. CDR3 region: CASSAQGGTEAFF. The CDR3 coding sequence is TGTGCCAGCAGCGCCCAGGGAGGCACTGAAGCTTTCTTT.

The CDR3 is CASSGQGPGATEAFF. The DNA of the CDR3 is TGTGCCAGTAGTGGACAAGGGCCTGGTGCCACTGAAGCTTTCTTT. The chain links TRBV19 to TRBJ1-1, with D possibly TRBD1 on 5 matching bases. The germline V and J ends were trimmed by 5 bases and 4 bases, with 17 bases remaining between them. This CDR3 spans 15 amino acids. Germline loops: CDR1 LNHDA, CDR2 SQIVND (reference sequence). The variable domain in full, with the rest retrieved from reference TRBV19 and TRBJ1-1, is DGGITQSPKYLFRKEGQNVTLSCEQNLNHDAMYWYRQDPGQGLRLIYYSQIVNDFQKGDIAEGYSVSREKKESFPLTVTSAQKNPTAFYLCASSGQGPGATEAFFGQGTRLTVV.

The chain has TRBV7-2 and TRBJ1-6; a weak D match, TRBD1 (6 bases). In germline, CDR1 is SGHTA, CDR2 FQGNSA. V was cut by 5 bases and J by 8 bases, with 13 bases left in between. The CDR3 loop spans 14 amino acids. The CDR3 region is CASSPGTPDSPLHF. The DNA for the CDR3 is TGTGCCAGCAGCCCCGGGACACCAGATTCACCCCTCCACTTT.

The chain links TRBV30 to TRBJ1-2; 11 bases are a match to TRBD1. V was pared by 3 bases and J by 5 bases, with 2 bases of the junction left unmatched. The CDR3 has 13 amino acids. CDR1 GTSNPN and CDR2 SVGIG come from the germline V gene (reference sequence). CDR3 sequence: CAWRGQGDYGYTF. The CDR3 DNA sequence: TGTGCCTGGAGGGGACAGGGGGATTATGGCTACACCTTC.

This chain joins TRBV27 and TRBJ2-1; TRBD1 matches at 8 bases. There are 16 residues in the CDR3. Germline CDR1 MNHEY, CDR2 SMNVEV (reference sequence). The J segment lost 5 bases and the V segment lost 5 bases, leaving 11 bases of the junction unmatched. The CDR3 here is CASSLTTGQAHNEQFF. CDR3 DNA: TGTGCCAGCAGTCTGACAACGGGACAGGCTCACAATGAGCAGTTCTTC.

The chain combines TRBV5-1 with TRBJ2-4, with D possibly TRBD1 on 6 matching bases. Trimming took off 4 bases at V and 0 bases at J, with 14 bases between the two ends. The CDR3 sequence is 16 residues long. The germline V gene encodes CDR1 SGHRS and CDR2 YFSETQ. As DNA, the CDR3 is TGCGCCAGCAGCACCGGGACAACTTTAGCCAAAAACATTCAGTACTTC. Residues: CASSTGTTLAKNIQYF.

The chain carries TRBV7-2 and TRBJ2-3; 10 bases match TRBD2. Losses at the gene ends were 5 bases for V and 13 bases for J; bases not matched to a gene: 6. CDR3 length: 12 amino acids. The germline V gene has CDR1 SGHTA and CDR2 FQGNSA. The DNA of the CDR3 is TGTGCCAGCAGCCAACTAGCGGGGCGGGAGTATTTT. Protein product: CASSQLAGREYF.

This chain uses TRBV28 with TRBJ1-2; maybe TRBD1 (6 bases). The CDR3 extends over 13 amino acids. Germline V gene lookup returns CDR1 MDHEN and CDR2 SYDVKM. V lost 2 bases and J 8 bases, leaving 12 bases between the germline ends. DNA for the CDR3: TGTGCCAGCAGTTTACAACAGGGTGGCGGCTACACCTTC. Its protein product is CASSLQQGGGYTF.

The V call is TRBV2, the J call TRBJ2-7; D is possibly TRBD2 (6 bases). This CDR3 region has 14 residues. The V gene's germline CDR1 is SNHLY and CDR2 FYNNEI. V was clipped by 4 bases and J by 3 bases, with 13 bases between them. The CDR3 loop reads CASSGGVGYYEQYF. The DNA for the CDR3 is TGTGCCAGCAGTGGGGGGGTTGGGTACTACGAGCAGTACTTC.

This clone was found once. The rearrangement links TRBV21-1 to TRBJ1-6. TRBV21-1 is described as a pseudogene. The CDR3 sequence is 18 residues long. CDR3 region: CASSKGPYGSSYNSPLHF. The CDR3 nucleotides read TGTGCCAGCAGCAAAGGCCCATACGGGAGCTCCTATAATTCACCCCTCCACTTT.

The CDR3: CASSEGASGTETQYF. In DNA form, the CDR3 reads TGTGCCAGCAGTGAGGGGGCTAGCGGGACAGAGACCCAGTACTTC. The V gene is TRBV2, the J gene TRBJ2-5; 9 bases are shared with TRBD2. V was pared by 3 bases and J by 4 bases, with 6 bases of the junction left unmatched. The CDR3 is made up of 15 amino acids. The V gene's germline CDR1 is SNHLY and CDR2 FYNNEI.

V usage is TRBV5-1 and J usage is TRBJ2-2; no firm D call. The germline CDR1 and CDR2 sequences are SGHRS and YFSETQ. V shed 1 base and J shed 7 bases, with 5 bases lying between them. The CDR3 loop spans 12 amino acids. CDR3 DNA sequence: TGCGCCAGCAGCTTGTTCCGCGGGGAGCTGTTTTTT. This encodes CASSLFRGELFF.

This rearrangement joins TRBV9 to TRBJ2-7, with 7 bases aligning to TRBD2. Germline V gene sequence: CDR1 SGDLS, CDR2 YYNGEE. The CDR3 extends over 13 amino acids. V shed 4 bases and J 6 bases; nucleotides not matched to a gene: 7. The CDR3 here is CASSPLGGGEQYF. The CDR3 DNA is TGTGCCAGCAGCCCATTAGGCGGGGGCGAGCAGTACTTC.